These 8 T cell receptor beta chains were sequenced from one sample in a study of shared clonotypes between healthy human individuals. Only in-frame clones appear in the TCRdb table, and some are missing; sequencing was by immunoSEQ multiplex PCR. In the table there are over a million clones, 70% to 80% of which are singletons. Sequencing was done on a sample of memory CD4+ T cells from PBMCs. Noted subset: CD45RA-negative fraction. These receptors were collected from a man aged 18-30 years in good health. Some clones in this sample may be carry-over from other donors' samples.

This clone was detected only a few times. The gene calls are TRBV5-4 and TRBJ1-2; the match to TRBD1 covers 7 bases. J lost 3 bases, V lost 0 bases, and 5 bases had no gene match. The CDR3 extends over 15 amino acids. The V gene's germline CDR1 is SGHNT and CDR2 YYREEE (reference sequence). The CDR3 region has the DNA TGTGCCAGCAGCTTGGAACAGGGGAAGGACTATGGCTACACCTTC. Translating gives CASSLEQGKDYGYTF.

This chain connects TRBV2 to TRBJ1-2; D not certain. The CDR3 is made up of 13 amino acids. V was pared by 2 bases and J by 2 bases, with 6 bases between. Per germline, CDR1 SNHLY and CDR2 FYNNEI. CDR3 in DNA: TGTGCCAGCAGTGAAAGCCACAACTATGGCTACACCTTC. Its translation: CASSESHNYGYTF.

This chain links TRBV5-4 with TRBJ1-2; the match to TRBD1 covers 10 bases. The junction had 6 bases not matched to a gene; V was cut back by 3 bases and J by 1 base. Germline-derived CDR1 and CDR2 are SGHNT and YYREEE (reference sequence). The CDR3 length is 16 residues. CDR3 in amino acids: CASSSRDRGFNYGYTF. In DNA form, the CDR3 reads TGTGCCAGCAGCTCCCGGGACAGGGGATTTAACTATGGCTACACCTTC.

This clone was seen a few times. The chain carries TRBV19 and TRBJ2-5, with D unclear. The CDR3 loop spans 13 amino acids. Deletions cut 8 bases from V and 8 bases from J, with 18 bases between. The V gene's germline CDR1 is LNHDA and CDR2 SQIVND (reference sequence). The CDR3 DNA reads as TGTGCCAGTGGCGTTTCCTACAAGAGAACCCAGTACTTC. Its translation is CASGVSYKRTQYF. The complete variable domain, with remaining parts taken from reference TRBV19 and TRBJ2-5, reads DGGITQSPKYLFRKEGQNVTLSCEQNLNHDAMYWYRQDPGQGLRLIYYSQIVNDFQKGDIAEGYSVSREKKESFPLTVTSAQKNPTAFYLCASGVSYKRTQYFGPGTRLLVL.

This sequence joins TRBV27 and TRBJ2-3, with 12 nucleotides matching TRBD1. V trimming: 5 bases; J trimming: 0 bases; junction bases outside the gene matches: 15. The CDR3 totals 20 residues. Germline loops: CDR1 MNHEY, CDR2 SMNVEV (reference sequence). CDR3 sequence reads: CASSRLTPGQGAGSTDTQYF. In DNA, the CDR3 is TGTGCCAGCAGTCGCCTGACCCCGGGACAGGGGGCTGGAAGCACAGATACGCAGTATTTT.

The CDR3 region has the DNA TGTGCCAGCATTACCTCCGGGGCTTACGAGCAGTACTTC. Amino acid sequence: CASITSGAYEQYF. V and J are TRBV28 and TRBJ2-7; perhaps D is TRBD1 or TRBD2 (5 bases each). Trimming took 7 bases from V and 4 from J, leaving 14 bases between them. This CDR3 has 13 residues. Germline assignment: CDR1 MDHEN and CDR2 SYDVKM.

The chain is built from TRBV28 and TRBJ1-5; weak D call: TRBD1 (6 bases). CDR3 length equals 14 residues. Germline CDR1 is MDHEN and CDR2 is SYDVKM. Deletions cut 10 bases from V and 0 bases from J, with 13 bases between. CDR3 sequence reads: CATHSGVSNQPQHF. The CDR3 DNA sequence: TGTGCCACCCACTCAGGGGTTAGCAATCAGCCCCAGCATTTT.

This sequence joins TRBV28 and TRBJ2-1, with D possibly matching TRBD1 (5 bases). Trimming left V 4 bases short and J 10 bases short, with 11 bases between. Germline V gene sequence: CDR1 MDHEN, CDR2 SYDVKM. This CDR3 is built from 12 residues. CDR3 bases: TGTGCCAGCAGTTCCAACCCAGGGGAGCAGTTCTTC. Protein product: CASSSNPGEQFF.